The TCR beta chain described here comes from a study of early T cells in non-severe SARS-CoV-2 infection. The overall study: RNA in bulk from unsorted whole blood was sequenced, and chains were unpaired.

V was trimmed by 4 bases and J by 3 bases, leaving 11 bases between them. Germline-derived CDR1 and CDR2 are SGHRS and YFSETQ. The CDR3 extends over 13 amino acids. Attachment of unique molecular identifiers was made to individual cDNA molecules. TCRdb reprocessed the 5' RACE reads with MiXCR, giving one entry per CDR3 protein. The sample records fewer than 25,000 distinct CDR3 sequences, roughly 3.5% being singletons. The table lists this clonotype with many counts. The V call is TRBV5-1, the J call TRBJ2-7, with D possibly being TRBD1 or TRBD2 (5 bases each). This receptor was taken from an adult who was a healthcare worker with PCR-confirmed SARS-CoV-2 infection or an uninfected control (not recorded which). Sequencing input: whole blood. CDR3 sequence: CASSPGGGYEQYF. CDR3 coding DNA: TGCGCCAGCAGCCCGGGTGGGGGCTACGAGCAGTACTTC.